A single sample is the source of the 11 T cell receptor beta chains below, sequenced in a study. The sorted Tregs were CD4+CD25+CD127-/low cells. TCRdb reprocessed the 5' RACE reads via MiXCR and lists one record per CDR3 protein. Of roughly 58,000 distinct CDR3 sequences in the sample, less than 25% were seen once. Sequenced input: tumor-infiltrating Tregs sorted from the breast tumor. These receptors were obtained from a female donor with breast cancer.

The V gene is TRBV28, the J gene TRBJ2-7; the match to TRBD1 covers 7 bases. Germline values: CDR1 MDHEN, CDR2 SYDVKM. V lost 4 bases, J lost 0 bases, and 6 bases stayed unmatched. CDR3 size: 15 residues. The chain's CDR3 is CASSSGSGGSYEQYF. CDR3 bases: TGTGCCAGCAGTTCCGGTTCAGGGGGCTCCTACGAGCAGTACTTC.

With respect to this clonotype: A much larger clone differs from this one at a single base, so this may be a read error. The genes are TRBV5-1 and TRBJ2-7; D is unresolved. Germline CDR1 is SGHRS and CDR2 is YFSETQ. CDR3 length equals 14 residues. For the CDR3, the DNA is TGCGCCAGCAGCTTGGCCGACAACTCCTACGAGCAGCACTTC. This sequence encodes CASSLADNSYEQHF.

The table lists this clonotype with a few counts. V and J are TRBV20-1 and TRBJ2-7; 9 nucleotides line up with TRBD2. Germline V lookup: CDR1 DFQATT, CDR2 SNEGSKA (reference sequence). The V and J ends lost 5 bases and 1 base, in that order; junction bases with no gene match: 12. The CDR3 covers 16 residues. The CDR3 region is CSAYFSGRGLSYEQYF. The CDR3 region has the DNA TGCAGTGCTTACTTTAGCGGGAGAGGATTATCCTACGAGCAGTACTTC.

Ten or more counts support this clonotype. The chain joins TRBV5-1 to TRBJ1-2, with 7 bases matching TRBD1. Germline loops: CDR1 SGHRS, CDR2 YFSETQ. V gave up 3 bases and J gave up 3 bases; unmatched junction bases: 11. The CDR3 covers 16 residues. Here the CDR3 reads CASSSPTGFGDYGYTF. The CDR3 nucleotides are TGCGCCAGCAGCTCACCGACAGGGTTCGGAGACTATGGCTACACCTTC.

This clonotype was picked up many times. This rearrangement joins TRBV6-2 or TRBV6-3 to TRBJ2-6, with D maybe TRBD1 (6 bases). Germline V gene sequence: CDR1 MNHEY, CDR2 SVGEGT. Trimming stripped 8 bases from V and 0 bases from J, with 11 bases between. This CDR3 region has 15 residues. The CDR3: CASFRGFSGANVLTF. CDR3 in DNA: TGTGCCAGCTTCAGGGGCTTCTCTGGGGCCAACGTCCTGACTTTC.

This clonotype was recorded at least ten times. The chain employs TRBV4-2 and TRBJ1-1, with D maybe TRBD1 (5 bases). The germline CDR1 and CDR2 sequences are LGHNA and YNFKEQ. With 1 base removed from V and 6 bases from J, the gap between germline ends came to 9 bases. The CDR3 has 13 residues. CDR3 sequence: CASSQATVPEAFF. CDR3 nucleotides: TGTGCCAGCAGCCAAGCGACAGTCCCTGAAGCTTTCTTT.

This clonotype occurred many times. V usage is TRBV20-1 and J usage is TRBJ2-3; 10 bases agree with TRBD2. V shed 1 base and J 2 bases; nucleotides not matched to a gene: 3. The germline CDR1 and CDR2 sequences are DFQATT and SNEGSKA (reference sequence). This CDR3 spans 15 amino acids. CDR3 bases: TGCAGTGCTAGAGTACTAGCGGGGTTCACAGATACGCAGTATTTT. This codes for CSARVLAGFTDTQYF.

This chain joins TRBV10-3 and TRBJ1-5, with 9 bases fitting TRBD1. From germline, CDR1 is ENHRY and CDR2 SYGVKD. The CDR3 sequence is 13 residues long. Germline trimming cut 10 bases from V and 6 bases from J; bases unmatched to any gene: 7. The CDR3 DNA reads as TGTGCCACCCGGACAGGGGACACTCAGCCCCAGCATTTT. Translation gives CATRTGDTQPQHF.

The V call is TRBV6-2 or TRBV6-3, the J call TRBJ2-7; D is ambiguous. CDR1 MNHEY and CDR2 SVGEGT come from the germline V gene. V lost 8 bases, J lost 2 bases, and 16 bases lay in between. The CDR3 loop spans 14 amino acids. The CDR3 loop is CASEQPEGTYEQYF. The CDR3 DNA sequence: TGTGCCAGCGAACAGCCGGAAGGAACCTACGAGCAGTACTTC.

This clonotype was seen only a few times. V is TRBV20-1 and J is TRBJ2-3, with D possibly TRBD2 on 5 matching bases. Germline values: CDR1 DFQATT, CDR2 SNEGSKA (reference sequence). Trimming removed 6 bases at V and 2 bases at J, with 12 bases between. This CDR3 comprises 13 residues. In nucleotides, the CDR3 is TGCAGTGCCCGACTACTGAACACAGATACGCAGTATTTT. Protein product: CSARLLNTDTQYF.

This clonotype has more than one count but fewer than ten. This chain links TRBV6-1 with TRBJ2-6, with a tentative D call TRBD1 (5 bases). Trimming removed 6 bases from V and 0 bases from J, with 9 bases in between. The CDR3 is made up of 15 amino acids. Germline V lookup: CDR1 MNHNS, CDR2 SASEGT. The CDR3 loop reads CASRNQGSGANVLTF. The CDR3 DNA reads as TGTGCCAGCAGAAACCAGGGCTCTGGGGCCAACGTCCTGACTTTC.